This T cell receptor (beta chain) came from a study of blood T cell repertoires in COVID-19. V lost 1 base to trimming and J lost 2 bases; unmatched junction nucleotides: 6. The CDR3 extends over 15 amino acids. Per germline, CDR1 SGHKS and CDR2 YYEKEE (reference sequence). Cohort placement rested on clinical history that participants reported themselves. How the authors handled the data: Estimates of nucleated cell counts were drawn from the amplification of reference gene primers. TCRdb's copy holds only in-frame clones and misses some; the assay was immunoSEQ multiplex PCR. For V, J and clone size, that table is used; D and trimming come from the DNA. There are 200,000 to 250,000 clones in the sample; about 86% occur only once, and 3.1% lies in the top ten.

This clonotype originated in a woman aged 50 to 65 in a cohort exposed to, infected with or recovered from COVID-19 (not recorded which). Sequenced sample: PBMCs or T cells enriched from blood (not recorded which). The chain links TRBV5-5 to TRBJ2-7; 7 bases fit TRBD1. This CDR3 is CASSLLGQPTYEQYF. DNA for the CDR3: TGTGCCAGCAGCTTGTTGGGACAGCCCACCTACGAGCAGTACTTC.